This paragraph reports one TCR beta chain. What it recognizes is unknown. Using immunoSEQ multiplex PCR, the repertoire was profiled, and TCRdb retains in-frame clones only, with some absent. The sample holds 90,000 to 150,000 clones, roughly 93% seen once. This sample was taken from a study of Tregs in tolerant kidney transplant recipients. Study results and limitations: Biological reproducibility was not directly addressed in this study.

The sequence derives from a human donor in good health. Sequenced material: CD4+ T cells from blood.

This chain's CDR3 is CASSFIFGGEAFF. CDR3 coding DNA: TGTGCCAGCAGCTTCATTTTCGGTGGTGAAGCTTTCTTT. This chain links TRBV5-6 with TRBJ1-1; D is uncertain. CDR3 size: 13 residues. V lost 2 bases, J lost 7 bases, and 12 bases lay in between. The germline CDR1 and CDR2 sequences are SGHDT and YYEEEE.